The next 6 T cell receptor beta chains were all read from a single sample in a study of post-analysis software for immune sequencing data (dated by TCRdb to the mid-2010s). What the authors observed across the whole study: Significantly higher frequencies in patients than in controls were found for roughly 5 TRBV segments, including TRBV5-6, TRBV5-1 and TRBV20-1.

The protocol used for the library was PCR. The sample was run on an Illumina HiSeq 2500. Unique molecular identifiers were incorporated into TCR beta cDNA libraries to reduce PCR and sequencing biases. The public sequencing data were trimmed at Q25 with fastp and processed into clonotypes with MiXCR by TCRdb, which kept only in-frame beta chains. Every entry covers one CDR3 protein and lists the most common genes and DNA from its rows. The sample table records more than 500,000 distinct CDR3 sequences; less than 40% of these occur just once. About 5.6% of the sample is held by the ten biggest clonotypes. These TCRs' antigens remain unknown. Sequencing was performed on blood. These receptors were collected from a girl aged 2 to 17 with multiple sclerosis.

This clonotype came up a few times. The chain links TRBV28 to TRBJ2-7; 9 bases fit TRBD1. Germline CDR1 is MDHEN and CDR2 is SYDVKM. Trimming cost V 4 bases and J 0 bases; bases outside gene matches: 13. The CDR3 consists of 18 residues. In DNA, the CDR3 is TGTGCCAGCAGTTGGACAGGGACAGGGAAGCCTGGCTCCTACGAGCAGTACTTC. Translating it yields CASSWTGTGKPGSYEQYF. The entire variable domain, with the rest obtained from reference TRBV28 and TRBJ2-7, is as follows: DVKVTQSSRYLVKRTGEKVFLECVQDMDHENMFWYRQDPGLGLRLIYFSYDVKMKEKGDIPEGYSVSREKKERFSLILESASTNQTSMYLCASSWTGTGKPGSYEQYFGPGTRLTVT.

This clonotype was counted a few times. The chain couples TRBV20-1 to TRBJ1-1, with 7 bases identical to TRBD1. This CDR3 region has 12 residues. Germline CDR1 is DFQATT and CDR2 is SNEGSKA (reference sequence). The CDR3 coding sequence is TGCGAAGGGACAGCGTTGAACACTGAAGCTTTCTTT. Its translation: CEGTALNTEAFF.

This clonotype turned up a few times. V gene TRBV20-1 combines with J gene TRBJ2-5; no definite D call. The CDR3 totals 12 residues. V was pared by 5 bases and J by 2 bases, with 9 bases between. CDR1 is DFQATT, CDR2 SNEGSKA, per germline (reference sequence). The CDR3 region has the DNA TGCAGTGCTTTGGCAGCTCAAGAGACCCAGTACTTC. Protein sequence: CSALAAQETQYF.

This clonotype appeared a few times. The V call is TRBV18, the J call TRBJ2-1; D unclear. This CDR3 region has 12 residues. Germline V gene data show CDR1 as KGHSH and CDR2 as LQKENI. V gave up 6 bases and J gave up 9 bases, with 12 bases separating them. The CDR3 coding sequence is TGTGCCAGCTCCCCGGGCGCCGGTGAGCAGTTCTTC. It codes for CASSPGAGEQFF.

V usage is TRBV5-1 and J usage is TRBJ2-2; no firm D call. Trimming cost V 3 bases and J 1 base, with 10 bases left between them. Germline V gives CDR1 SGHRS, CDR2 YFSETQ. The CDR3 has 15 residues. The CDR3: CASSYAWGNTGELFF. The CDR3 DNA sequence: TGCGCCAGCAGCTACGCGTGGGGGAACACCGGGGAGCTGTTTTTT.

Comment on this clonotype: The junction departs from the called germline gene at one end, perhaps through a read error. V usage is TRBV5-1 and J usage is TRBJ1-2, with a possible D match to TRBD1 (6 bases). This CDR3 comprises 14 residues. Germline V gene data show CDR1 as SGHRS and CDR2 as YFSETQ. CDR3 coding DNA: TGCGCCGGCAGTTCCGGACAGTCTAACTATGGCTACACCTTC. Encoded protein: CAGSSGQSNYGYTF.